This T cell receptor beta chain was observed in a study of vaccination and CD4 T cells after COVID-19. Study at large: Two-dose vaccination with either BNT162b2 or mRNA-1273 was given to participants. Stimulation of the cells used overlapping spike peptide pools from SARS-CoV-2 and from the common cold coronaviruses HCoV-NL63, HCoV-OC43 and HCoV-229E.

This sample's treatment: approximately 9-day PBMC culture with coronavirus spike peptide pools or control peptides (ViraFEST assay). During the years 2011-2018, before the COVID-19 pandemic, the unexposed donor's CD4+ T cells were collected. Antigen-specific T cell expansion with peptide pools preceded TCR sequencing in the ViraFEST approach. Trimming removed 1 base at V and 3 bases at J, with 10 bases between. This CDR3 has 15 amino acids. Per germline, CDR1 SGHTA and CDR2 FQGNSA. Cultured CD4+ T cell DNA was sequenced using the Oncomine TCR Beta short-read assay. In this case, cultured CD4+ T cells provided the extracted genomic DNA. TCRdb re-derived calls from the PCR reads in MiXCR, one entry per CDR3 protein. The table shows roughly 4,500 distinct CDR3 sequences, with less than 35% occurring only once. This clonotype was recorded a few times. Antigen: not known.

Sequenced sample: CD4+ T cells from blood, cultured in vitro. This rearrangement joins TRBV7-2 to TRBJ1-5; D remains ambiguous. The sequence came from a human donor in good health. The CDR3: CASSLEILLNQPQHF. CDR3 sequence (DNA): TGTGCCAGCAGCTTAGAAATTCTACTCAATCAGCCCCAGCATTTT.